This T cell receptor beta chain came from a study of shared clonotypes between healthy human individuals. Study outcomes and limitations: All-four-donor shared clonotypes had higher generation probabilities than non-shared clonotypes did.

With regard to this clone: Antigen unknown.

CD45RO negativity and positive selection for CCR7 defined naive CD8 cells, a population that excluded terminally differentiated effector memory CD45RA+ cells. V gave up 6 bases and J gave up 9 bases; unmatched junction bases: 7. This CDR3 contains 13 residues. Germline V gene data show CDR1 as SGHVS and CDR2 as FNYEAQ. Profiled with immunoSEQ multiplex PCR; TCRdb holds only in-frame clones, not every one. Altogether about 580,000 clones are present, 95% to 98% being singletons, with the ten largest covering 0.3%. This TCR was sampled from a man under 40 in good health. Sequencing used naive CD8+ T cells sorted from blood. This sequence joins TRBV7-6 and TRBJ2-2; 7 bases align to TRBD2. DNA of the CDR3: TGTGCCAGCAGTATAGCGGGCCCCCGGGAGCTGTTTTTT. Translating it yields CASSIAGPRELFF.